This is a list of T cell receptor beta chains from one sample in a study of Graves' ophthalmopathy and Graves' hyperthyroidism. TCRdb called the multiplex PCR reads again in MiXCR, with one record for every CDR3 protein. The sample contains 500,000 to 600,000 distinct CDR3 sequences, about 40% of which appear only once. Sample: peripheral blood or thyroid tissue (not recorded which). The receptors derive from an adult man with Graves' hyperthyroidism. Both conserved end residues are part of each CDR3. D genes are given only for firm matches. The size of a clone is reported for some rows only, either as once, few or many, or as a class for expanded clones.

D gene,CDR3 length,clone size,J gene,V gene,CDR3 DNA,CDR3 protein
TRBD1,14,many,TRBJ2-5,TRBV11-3,TGTGCCAGCAGCGTCGACAGGGAAGACGAGACCCAGTACTTC,CASSVDREDETQYF
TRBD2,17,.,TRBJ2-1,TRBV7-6,TGTGCCAGCAGCCTAGACGTGCTAGCGGGGGGCTACAATGAGCAGTTCTTC,CASSLDVLAGGYNEQFF
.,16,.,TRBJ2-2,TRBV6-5,TGTGCCAGCAGCCCTCCTAACAGGGTAGATTCCGGGGAGCTGTTTTTT,CASSPPNRVDSGELFF
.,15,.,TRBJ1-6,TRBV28,TGTGCCAGCAGTTTGGAGGACACTTTAAATTCACCCCTCCACTTT,CASSLEDTLNSPLHF
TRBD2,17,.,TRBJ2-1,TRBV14,TGTGCCAGCAGCCAAGGGTTATGGGAGGGCCCCCACAATGAGCAGTTCTTC,CASSQGLWEGPHNEQFF
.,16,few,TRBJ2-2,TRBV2,TGTGCCAGCCTTTCTGAGTATGAGGAGATCACCGGGGAGCTGTTTTTT,CASLSEYEEITGELFF
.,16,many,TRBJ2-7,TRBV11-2,TGTGCCAGCAGCTTCAGGTCCTCAAAGGGATTCTACGAGCAGTACTTC,CASSFRSSKGFYEQYF
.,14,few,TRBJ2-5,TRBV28,TGTGCCAGCAGTCCTCAACGCTGGCAAGAGACCCAGTACTTC,CASSPQRWQETQYF
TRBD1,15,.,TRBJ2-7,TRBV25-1,TGTGCCAGCAGTGATACCGGGACAGAGAGTTACGAGCAGTACTTC,CASSDTGTESYEQYF
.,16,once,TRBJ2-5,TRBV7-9,TGTGCCAGCAGCTCTTCTCCGGGACGGGGACAAGAGACCCAGTACTTC,CASSSSPGRGQETQYF
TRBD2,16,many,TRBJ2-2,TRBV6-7,TGTGCCAGCAGTTACGTACTAGCGGGAGGAACCGGGGAGCTGTTTTTT,CASSYVLAGGTGELFF
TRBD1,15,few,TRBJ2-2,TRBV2,TGTGCCAGCAGTGAACCAGGGGGTAGCACCGGGGAGCTGTTTTTT,CASSEPGGSTGELFF
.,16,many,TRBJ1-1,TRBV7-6,TGTGCCAGCAGCTTAGCATTGGCAGGGACTGGCACTGAAGCTTTCTTT,CASSLALAGTGTEAFF
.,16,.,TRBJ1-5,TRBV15,TGTGCCACCAGCAGTGAAGGTGCGGGGGGCGGTCAGCCCCAGCATTTT,CATSSEGAGGGQPQHF
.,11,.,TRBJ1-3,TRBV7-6,TGTGCCACAGGCTCTGGAAACACCATATATTTT,CATGSGNTIYF
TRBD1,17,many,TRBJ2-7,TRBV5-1,TGCGCCAGCAGCTTGGGACTGGACAGGGTGCGTGGTTACGAGCAGTACTTC,CASSLGLDRVRGYEQYF
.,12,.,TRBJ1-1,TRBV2,TGTGCCAGCAGTGTAGGGGTAACTGAAGCTTTCTTT,CASSVGVTEAFF
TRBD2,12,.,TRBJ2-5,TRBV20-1,TGCAGTGCTAGAGGCAGCGGGGGATCCCAGTACTTC,CSARGSGGSQYF
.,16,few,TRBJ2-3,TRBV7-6,TGTGCCAGCAGCCAGAGGCAGGGTCCTAGCACAGATACGCAGTATTTT,CASSQRQGPSTDTQYF
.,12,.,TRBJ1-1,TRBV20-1,TGCAGTGCTAGAGATTACGGGGCTTCGGCTTTCTTT,CSARDYGASAFF
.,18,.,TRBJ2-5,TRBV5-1,TGCGCCAGCAGCCGGGACATTAGATCGTTGGGGGTCCAAGAGACCCAGTACTTC,CASSRDIRSLGVQETQYF
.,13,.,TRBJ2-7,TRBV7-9,TGTGCCAGCAGCCCGGGTGGGGGGCGGGAGCAGTACTTC,CASSPGGGREQYF
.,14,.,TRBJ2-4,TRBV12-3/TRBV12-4,TGTGCCAGCAGTTTCTCAGGGGCCAAAAACATTCAGTACTTC,CASSFSGAKNIQYF
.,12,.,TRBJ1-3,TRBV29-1,TGCAGCGTTGCATTCTCTGGAAACACCATATATTTT,CSVAFSGNTIYF
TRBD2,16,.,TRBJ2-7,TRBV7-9,TGTGCCAGCAGCACCTGGGCAAAGAACACCGGGGGGGAGCAGTACTTC,CASSTWAKNTGGEQYF
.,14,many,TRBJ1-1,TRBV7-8,TGTGCCAGCAGCCATCGACAGCCTTACACTGAAGCTTTCTTT,CASSHRQPYTEAFF
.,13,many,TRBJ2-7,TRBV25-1,TGTGCCAGCAGTGATTCGACAGGACTTGAGCAGTACTTC,CASSDSTGLEQYF
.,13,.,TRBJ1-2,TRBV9,TGTGCCAGCGCCGGTAATGGTTTTTATGGCTACACCTTC,CASAGNGFYGYTF
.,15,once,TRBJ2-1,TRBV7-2,TGTGCCAGCCCCCGACTAAGTGGGATCACTGTAGAGCAGTTCTTC,CASPRLSGITVEQFF
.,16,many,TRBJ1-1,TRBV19,TGTGCCAGTAGTATTGGATGGGGGGCACCTAACACTGAAGCTTTCTTT,CASSIGWGAPNTEAFF
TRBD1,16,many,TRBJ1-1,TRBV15,TGTGCCACCAGATCGACAAGAGGACAGGGACACACTGAAGCTTTCTTT,CATRSTRGQGHTEAFF
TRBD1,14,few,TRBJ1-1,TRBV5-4,TGTGCCAGCAGCGGGACAGCCAGGAACACTGAAGCTTTCTTT,CASSGTARNTEAFF
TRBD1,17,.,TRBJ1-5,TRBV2,TGTGCCAGCAGTGATCGACAGGGTGGTGGGCAAAATCAGCCCCAGCATTTT,CASSDRQGGGQNQPQHF
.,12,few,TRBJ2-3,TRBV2,TGTGCCAGCTACCTAGGCGTTAGTACGCAGTATTTT,CASYLGVSTQYF
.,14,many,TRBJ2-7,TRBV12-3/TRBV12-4,TGTGCCAGCCGGGGGGCAGGCGCTTCCTACGAGCAGTACTTC,CASRGAGASYEQYF
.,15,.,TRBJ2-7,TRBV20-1,TGCAGTGCACACTCGACAGGTGTGACCCCCTACGAGCAGTACTTC,CSAHSTGVTPYEQYF
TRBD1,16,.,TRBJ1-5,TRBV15,TGTGCCACCAGCAGAGAAGCAGGGACAGGGACGCAGCCCCAGCATTTT,CATSREAGTGTQPQHF
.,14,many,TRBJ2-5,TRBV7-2,TGTGCCAGCAGCTTAGATGGGCAACAAGAGACCCAGTACTTC,CASSLDGQQETQYF
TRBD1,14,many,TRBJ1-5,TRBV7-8,TGTGCCAGCAGCTCGGGACAGGCTAATCAGCCCCAGCATTTT,CASSSGQANQPQHF
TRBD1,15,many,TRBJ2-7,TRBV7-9,TGTGCCAGCAGCAAATCCCAGGGGGCAACCTACGAGCAGTACTTC,CASSKSQGATYEQYF